This TCR beta chain came from a study of long-term antiretroviral therapy in people with HIV. The study's findings and limits: Subsequent to ART, diversity was augmented yet persisted below that of transplant donor controls. Information on adherence, resistance and therapy changes was unavailable.

This was the immunoSEQ v3.0 assay at survey level. Sequencing was directed toward about 40,000-50,000 T-cell genomes in each sample. Produced via immunoSEQ multiplex PCR; TCRdb's table is partial and in-frame only. This sample carries about 25,000 clones, around 77% of them seen once, and the ten largest clones take 11%. The CDR3 length is 15 residues. J was trimmed by 0 bases and V by 11 bases; bases with no gene match: 5. Germline V gene sequence: CDR1 MNHNS, CDR2 SASEGT. None of the participants with HIV were treated outside the United States. Note on this clone: The antigen is unknown.

The specimen comprised unsorted PBMCs, sampled 2.1 years after starting antiretroviral therapy. This sequence was found in a man aged 30 to 39 with HIV. The rearrangement joins TRBV6-1 to TRBJ1-6, with TRBD1 matching over 9 bases. The CDR3 here is CAGGTGSSYNSPLHF. CDR3 sequence (DNA): TGTGCCGGGGGGACAGGGAGCTCCTATAATTCACCCCTCCACTTT.